Following are 14 T cell receptor beta chains from one sample sequenced in a study of long-term antiretroviral therapy in people with HIV (dated by TCRdb to 2021 to 2024). The immunoSEQ hsTCRB v3.0 assay was used at survey level resolution to sequence the TRB variable region. TCRdb carries this immuneACCESS record with in-frame sequences only. Its versions omit some clonotypes, under half of them owing to an unresolved V gene in the studies checked, with the rest unexplained. The sample table lists tens of thousands of clones, 80% of them with a count of one. Roughly 7.3% of the sample is held by the ten biggest clonotypes. The sample was unsorted PBMCs, taken 0.3 years after starting antiretroviral therapy. The origin of the receptors is a man in his forties or fifties with HIV.

The CDR3 DNA is TGCGCCAGCAGCCAAGATCCGCTAGCGGGAGGGGGTACGCAGTATTTT. Translated, it gives CASSQDPLAGGGTQYF. The chain is built from TRBV4-3 and TRBJ2-3, with 12 bases identical to TRBD2. The germline V gene has CDR1 LGHNA and CDR2 YSLEER. The CDR3 has 16 residues. Trimming at V came to 0 bases and at J to 8 bases, leaving 6 bases not matched to a gene.

The chain links TRBV5-6 to TRBJ2-1, with D perhaps matching TRBD2 (6 bases). Germline V gene data show CDR1 as SGHDT and CDR2 as YYEEEE. Trimming shortened V by 2 bases and J by 9 bases, and 12 bases separated the two germline ends. This CDR3 is built from 13 residues. CDR3: CASSFVGGGEQFF. For the CDR3, the DNA is TGTGCCAGCAGCTTCGTCGGGGGAGGTGAGCAGTTCTTC. The entire variable domain, with the rest obtained from reference TRBV5-6 and TRBJ2-1, is as follows: DAGVTQSPTHLIKTRGQQVTLRCSPKSGHDTVSWYQQALGQGPQFIFQYYEEEERQRGNFPDRFSGHQFPNYSSELNVNALLLGDSALYLCASSFVGGGEQFFGPGTRLTVL.

The chain couples TRBV5-1 to TRBJ2-5; D gene ambiguous. Between the trimmed V and J ends, which lost 2 bases and 5 bases, there was a span of 13 bases. This CDR3 has 14 residues. CDR1 SGHRS and CDR2 YFSETQ come from the germline V gene. This CDR3 reads CASSLDGMGETQYF. The CDR3 DNA is TGCGCCAGCAGCTTAGATGGGATGGGGGAGACCCAGTACTTC.

The chain is built from TRBV9 and TRBJ2-7, with a tentative D call TRBD1 (6 bases). V lost 3 bases and J lost 7, with 11 bases in between. This CDR3 region has 12 residues. Germline V gene data show CDR1 as SGDLS and CDR2 as YYNGEE. The DNA of the CDR3 is TGTGCCAGCAGCGCCCACACAGGGGAGCAGTACTTC. Translated: CASSAHTGEQYF.

This clone is a singleton in its sample. V gene TRBV30 combines with J gene TRBJ2-5; 8 nucleotides agree with TRBD1. With V trimmed by 0 bases and J by 2 bases, 2 bases remained unmatched. CDR3 length: 14 amino acids. Germline values: CDR1 GTSNPN, CDR2 SVGIG (reference sequence). The CDR3 loop reads CAWSVWTGQETQYF. The CDR3 DNA reads TGTGCCTGGAGTGTTTGGACAGGGCAAGAGACCCAGTACTTC.

This clone was picked up a small number of times. CDR3 sequence: CASSSSLNIFYGYTF. CDR3 in DNA: TGTGCCAGCAGTTCCTCCCTTAACATCTTCTATGGCTACACCTTC. This sequence joins TRBV27 and TRBJ1-2; no clear D gene. Germline CDR1 is MNHEY and CDR2 is SMNVEV (reference sequence). The CDR3 consists of 15 residues. V was cut by 4 bases and J by 4 bases, with 16 bases left in between.

V and J are TRBV7-2 and TRBJ2-3, with D possibly matching TRBD2 (6 bases). Germline V lookup: CDR1 SGHTA, CDR2 FQGNSA. This CDR3 has 18 amino acids. Trimming took 1 base from V and 7 from J, leaving 24 bases between them. The DNA for the CDR3 is TGTGCCAGCAGCTTAGTGGTCGGGGGTTCCGCTTTCGGAAATACGCAGTATTTT. This translates into CASSLVVGGSAFGNTQYF.

The V call is TRBV7-9, the J call TRBJ2-5, with TRBD1 as a possible D gene (6 bases). CDR3 length equals 16 residues. The V and J ends lost 5 bases and 5 bases respectively, with 21 bases between them. CDR1 SEHNR and CDR2 FQNEAQ come from the germline V gene (reference sequence). CDR3 nucleotides: TGTGCCAGCAGCCTATCCCGCACAGGGCAGGGGGAGACCCAGTACTTC. Translating it yields CASSLSRTGQGETQYF.

The V and J genes are TRBV4-1 and TRBJ1-5; unclear D gene. V was pared by 3 bases and J by 5 bases, with 5 bases between. Germline loops: CDR1 MGHRA, CDR2 YSYEKL. The length of the CDR3 is 12 residues. DNA for the CDR3: TGCGCCAGCAGCCATCCTTATCAGCCCCAGCATTTT. As protein: CASSHPYQPQHF.

The sample holds a few counts of this clone. V gene TRBV2 combines with J gene TRBJ1-5, with TRBD1 as a possible D gene (6 bases). Germline CDR1 SNHLY, CDR2 FYNNEI. Trimming cost V 4 bases and J 0 bases, with 13 bases left between them. The CDR3 is 16 residues long. The CDR3 DNA is TGTGCCAGCAGTGCCGGGACACCTTATAGCAATCAGCCCCAGCATTTT. Translating it yields CASSAGTPYSNQPQHF.

V usage is TRBV5-1 and J usage is TRBJ1-1, with a tentative D call TRBD1 (6 bases). Trimming stripped 4 bases from V and 5 bases from J, with 15 bases between. The V gene's germline CDR1 is SGHRS and CDR2 YFSETQ. This CDR3 has 14 residues. In DNA, the CDR3 is TGCGCCAGCAGCCCCTTAGGAGGGGGGACTGAAGCTTTCTTT. Protein product: CASSPLGGGTEAFF.

The chain employs TRBV7-6 and TRBJ2-5; TRBD2 aligns across 10 bases. Germline V lookup: CDR1 SGHVS, CDR2 FNYEAQ. The CDR3 has 15 residues. V lost 5 bases and J lost 7; bases outside the gene matches: 10. The chain's CDR3 is CASSAGLARIGTQYF. The CDR3 bases are TGTGCCAGCAGCGCGGGACTAGCGAGGATTGGGACCCAGTACTTC.

V gene TRBV4-3 combines with J gene TRBJ2-7; 9 nucleotides line up with TRBD1. There are 17 residues in the CDR3. J was trimmed by 3 bases and V by 0 bases; bases with no gene match: 9. Germline V CDR1 and CDR2: LGHNA, YSLEER. The CDR3 is CASSQDPPGQGHYEQYF. The CDR3 DNA follows: TGCGCCAGCAGCCAAGATCCACCGGGACAGGGACACTACGAGCAGTACTTC.

V gene TRBV25-1 combines with J gene TRBJ2-1, with 11 bases fitting TRBD2. This CDR3 is 15 amino acids long. V lost 5 bases to trimming and J lost 7 bases; unmatched junction nucleotides: 7. Germline CDR1 and CDR2: MGHDK and SYGVNS. CDR3 DNA sequence: TGTGCCAGCAGTAATAGCGGGAGGGCCCAAAATGAGCAGTTCTTC. Residues: CASSNSGRAQNEQFF.